This entry describes one T cell receptor beta chain. Its binding antigen is unknown. Base quality data are lacking; no much larger clone is found one base away. The cohort comprised hundreds of healthy bone marrow donors. Cohort members were all nominally healthy when sampled, although unrecorded immune exposures were likely present. The donor was CMV seronegative and belonged to the group of 350 or so seronegative cohort members. Each donor provided a peripheral blood sample, and peripheral blood mononuclear cells were used for TCR beta sequencing. The Qiagen DNeasy Blood Extraction Kit was used to extract genomic DNA from the blood cell samples. Receptors were amplified or captured by the immunoSEQ multiplex PCR assay. For the multiplex PCR, a mixture combining 60 forward primers for TCR Vbeta segments and 13 reverse primers for TCR Jbeta segments was used. The CDR3 region of rearranged TCR beta genes was amplified from genomic DNA by a multiplex PCR assay. The amplified TCR beta libraries were sequenced on the Illumina HiSeq System as 87-base-pair reads. As for the authors' bioinformatics: A later analysis tallied around 82 million unique TCR beta chains across the 660 or so repertoires, and 10 million to 11 million of those chains were shared by two or more donors. Raw reads were error-corrected and collapsed into unique sequences by a nearest-neighbor algorithm in which closely related sequences were merged to remove PCR and sequencing errors. V, D and J gene segments were assigned by aligning CDR3 sequences to IMGT reference sequences. For a sequence to be retained, a match of at least six nucleotides to both a V gene segment and a J gene segment was required. Rearrangements were classified as productive when the CDR3 lacked stop codons and remained in frame with V and J, and all other rearrangements were classified as non-productive. CDR3 was defined according to IMGT convention as the region running from the second conserved V-encoded cysteine to the conserved J-encoded phenylalanine. The earlier analysis of 587 of the donors excluded sequences that lacked an unambiguous match to a single V gene segment. In an earlier analysis of 587 of the donors, V segments were called functional above 56.7% productive rearrangements and were called segregating when the between-donor standard deviation exceeded 5%. A statistical classification framework was built for diagnosing cytomegalovirus status from the catalog of TCR beta chain sequences. In a later analysis, V and J genes were assigned by comparing TCR nucleotide sequences against IMGT/GENE-DB human TR gene sequences. In a later analysis, CDR3 sequences and most-parsimonious VDJ recombination scenarios were assigned using the TCRdist pipeline. In a later analysis, each TCR beta chain was defined by its CDR3 amino acid sequence together with its V-gene family, and reads without a unique V-gene family were excluded. To address suspected cross-contamination and a sequencing artifact, a later analysis removed approximately 600 highly shared, low-generation-probability nucleotide sequences. For each public chain, a later analysis derived a clonal expansion index from normalized ranks of inferred template counts within each repertoire. In a later analysis, generation probabilities were computed with a VDJ recombination model fitted to out-of-frame rearrangements, and the resulting probabilities were checked against IGoR. In a later analysis, TCR-TCR, TCR-HLA and TCR-CMV co-occurrence was scored with hypergeometric tests, and a repertoire-size bias correction was applied to TCR pairs. False discovery rates were estimated in a later analysis by permuting HLA or CMV assignments 20 times. In a later analysis, co-occurring TCRs were grouped with DBSCAN, and TCRdist sequence similarity was added when clustering was performed within HLA-allele-positive subsets. Repertoires with fewer than 30,000 or more than 120,000 public chains were left out of co-occurrence clustering, as were about five repertoires with anomalous nucleotide sharing. In TCRdb, the immuneACCESS table is reduced to in-frame sequences with V and J assigned. These tables do not hold every clone; where another copy was compared, an unresolved V gene accounts for under half, and the others remain unexplained. V, J and clone size were drawn from that table, and D and trimming were deduced from the DNA. This sample has approximately 150,000 clones in its table, and approximately 80% of those were observed once. The ten largest clones represent about 1.3% of the sample.

The sample comes from a study of cytomegalovirus exposure and HLA in healthy donors (TCRdb year 2017). For the study in its entirety: An earlier analysis of some 550 of the donors reported 250 to 350 Gb of sequence data and 100 million to 130 million unique TCR beta sequences from about 200 million T cells. Alongside the repertoire data, information on donor age, sex, ethnicity and CMV serostatus was compiled. All discovery cohort repertoires had been generated on a single sequencing platform. A separate validation cohort of approximately 120 different subjects was used in addition to the approximately 610-subject first cohort. A handful of DR-DQ haplotypes were handled as single units for association and clustering because linkage in the cohort was strong. The number of donors typed differed by locus, with about 629-640 for A, B, C, DRB1 and DQB1, roughly 520 for DQA1, some 570 for DPA1, and over 400 for DPB1. The T cell repertoires of under 700 subjects were profiled by immunosequencing and related to cytomegalovirus serostatus. The study combined high-throughput TCR immunosequencing, statistical association of individual TCRs with disease status, and machine learning to predict cytomegalovirus infection status. About 300 gigabases of sequencing data and around 85 million unique TCR sequences made up an early release that covered roughly 670 HLA-typed donors. Among several hundred genotyped donors of the cohort, an average of around 220,000 unique TCR beta nucleotide sequences was sequenced per donor, of which about 19% were non-productive. The study aimed to test whether cataloging public T cell receptors could reveal signatures of past pathogen exposure. A later genetic analysis used genome-wide SNP genotypes for about 65% of the 666 donors, treating that subset as a discovery cohort. To study patterns of TCR occurrence, a later analysis re-analyzed previously published TCR beta repertoires from several hundred donors and added high-resolution HLA genotyping. To decide whether each TCR beta V gene segment behaved as functional or pseudogenic, an earlier analysis of 587 of the donors relied on high-throughput TCR beta sequencing. Both class I and class II loci were covered by HLA typing, at four-digit resolution. Among the roughly 400 genotyped donors, approximately 81% belonged to the genetic ancestry cluster associated with self-reported Caucasian donors. Rather than using new phenotypic data, the later analysis identified candidate immune exposures from TCR beta sequences and from how often those sequences occurred across donors. Results the study describes overall, beyond this receptor: Linkage disequilibrium might explain the correlated functional status among segregating V segments, but an unknown experimental factor could not be ruled out. Strong co-occurrence of HLA alleles, especially DR and DQ, made assigning TCR associations to individual alleles difficult. According to a later analysis, parvovirus B19, influenza, CMV and Epstein-Barr virus appeared linked to several top co-occurrence clusters. The sequencing pipeline was judged likely to have produced a cluster of highly shared sequence variants as a technical artifact. Some IMGT-functional V segments, including TRBV6-2 and TRBV6-3, could not be distinguished by the 87-base-pair reads and were therefore excluded. According to a later analysis, TCR association rates differed among HLA loci, with DRB1 alleles showing the most associated TCRs and HLA-C alleles showing the fewest. Presence/absence analyses assumed roughly uniform sequencing depth across donors, an assumption that may not hold. In vitro tests confirmed that a few of the cytomegalovirus-associated TCR beta chains recognize cytomegalovirus antigens. Compared with the roughly 720-donor mean, donors in an Asian-associated ancestry cluster had fewer N-insertions in productive TCRs, according to a later genetic analysis. Approximately 16 rarely observed V segments, including chromosome 9 orphons, were excluded from the earlier analysis of several hundred of the donors because counts were too low. A later analysis found that most CMV-associated TCR beta chains appeared HLA-restricted, with HLA associations seemingly driven largely by CMV exposure. The only immune exposure information available for the cohort was CMV serostatus. In a later genetic analysis, a missense DCLRE1C variant was associated with V-gene and J-gene trimming of TCR beta chains, and the association was replicated in an independent cohort. Cytomegalovirus status was reported to be diagnosed by the classifier with high specificity and sensitivity in both the original and validation cohorts. The authors suggested that the approach could potentially be extended to other disease states and immunological phenotypes. In a later analysis, 16,951 TCR beta sequences were associated with specific HLA alleles at a false discovery rate of 0.05. In an earlier analysis of 587 of the donors, most TCR beta V segments were observed in productive rearrangements about 87% or about 30% of the time, broadly matching IMGT annotations. This cohort had only TCR beta chains sequenced, and the lack of alpha or paired-chain data limited which features could be detected. A later analysis found that HLA-associated TCR beta chains were more clonally expanded and had lower generation probabilities than equally common non-associated chains. A further reported finding was that TCR beta sequences accurately predicted the HLA-A and HLA-B alleles for most subjects in the first cohort. In the study, about 150 TCR beta chains were listed as associated with cytomegalovirus. Most TCR sequences were observed very rarely across donors, whereas some public TCRs were present in many individuals. Because HLA typing was missing for some donors at each locus, association tests included only the typed subset.

Unmatched junction bases come to 11, with V trimmed by 4 bases and J by 6 bases. Via the germline V gene (reference sequence), CDR1 is MNHEY and CDR2 SMNVEV. The CDR3 covers 15 residues, taking in both the cysteine and the phenylalanine. The DNA shown is the 45-base CDR3, in frame from base 1. Material for sequencing was PBMCs. This TCR was sampled from a woman between 45 and 65 years old in good health and CMV-seronegative. Here the chain combines TRBV27 and TRBJ2-7; 8 bases in the junction line up with TRBD2. The CDR3 sequence is CASSSYASGRVEQYF. The DNA sequence is as follows: TGTGCCAGCAGTTCTTATGCTAGCGGGCGTGTCGAGCAGTACTTC.